Following are 17 T cell receptor beta chains from one sample sequenced in a study of IL-32 and malignant T cell survival in cutaneous lymphoma. The method was immunoSEQ multiplex PCR; TCRdb's version includes in-frame clones alone and lacks a portion of them. The table shows around 2,000 clones, with about 81% occurring only once. The blood samples were from patients with Sezary syndrome, a leukemic cutaneous T cell lymphoma. The sample consisted of blood, taken on day 0. These receptor sequences come from a human donor with cutaneous T cell lymphoma.

The rearrangement links TRBV27 to TRBJ2-1; TRBD2 might be the D (7 bases). The germline V gene encodes CDR1 MNHEY and CDR2 SMNVEV (reference sequence). Trimming removed 6 bases from V and 8 bases from J, with 17 bases in between. The length of the CDR3 is 14 residues. Here the CDR3 reads CASRLQGRGDEQFF. CDR3 DNA: TGTGCCAGCAGGCTCCAAGGGAGGGGGGATGAGCAGTTCTTC.

The genes are TRBV5-1 and TRBJ2-7; a weak D match, TRBD2 (5 bases). Germline V CDR1 and CDR2: SGHRS, YFSETQ. The CDR3 is 16 amino acids. Trimming cost V 0 bases and J 1 base, with 14 bases left between them. The CDR3 sequence: CASSLAGNEGSYEQYF. The CDR3 DNA reads as TGCGCCAGCAGCTTGGCGGGGAATGAGGGTTCCTACGAGCAGTACTTC.

This rearrangement joins TRBV6-5 to TRBJ2-1; 9 bases fit TRBD2. The CDR3 length is 16 residues. CDR1 is MNHEY, CDR2 SVGAGI, per germline. Unmatched junction bases numbered 7, after V lost 0 bases and J lost 7 bases. The CDR3 reads CASSYSGGGAANEQFF. The CDR3 coding sequence is TGTGCCAGCAGTTACTCGGGCGGGGGGGCCGCGAATGAGCAGTTCTTC.

The chain uses TRBV2 and TRBJ2-7; D remains ambiguous. Per germline, CDR1 SNHLY and CDR2 FYNNEI. Trimming pared 7 bases from V and 3 bases from J, leaving 4 bases between. This CDR3 has 10 residues. The DNA for the CDR3 is TGTGCCAGCATCTACTACGAGCAGTACTTC. It codes for CASIYYEQYF.

The chain joins TRBV9 to TRBJ2-2; 9 bases are shared with TRBD1. This CDR3 spans 15 amino acids. Unmatched junction bases numbered 7, after V lost 3 bases and J lost 7 bases. Germline V gene lookup returns CDR1 SGDLS and CDR2 YYNGEE. The CDR3 sequence is CASSAGTGKGGELFF. CDR3 coding DNA: TGTGCCAGCAGCGCCGGGACAGGGAAAGGCGGGGAGCTGTTTTTT.

V is TRBV9 and J is TRBJ1-4; TRBD1 might be the D (5 bases). CDR3 length: 15 residues. CDR1 is SGDLS, CDR2 YYNGEE, per germline. V lost 3 bases and J lost 2, with 11 bases in between. In nucleotides, the CDR3 is TGTGCCAGCAGCGCAGAGGGGCTTACTAATGAAAAACTGTTTTTT. Translating it yields CASSAEGLTNEKLFF.

DNA for the CDR3: TGTGCCAGCAGCTTAATGGCCCGCACTGAAGCTTTCTTT. It is translated as CASSLMARTEAFF. V and J are TRBV7-3 and TRBJ1-1, with unresolved D. The CDR3 is made up of 13 amino acids. Germline V gene lookup returns CDR1 SGHTA and CDR2 FQGTGA. The V and J ends lost 1 base and 4 bases respectively, with 7 bases between them.

The CDR3 nucleotides read TGTGCCAGCAAAAACCGGGACTTCACCTACGAGCAGTACTTC. It yields the protein CASKNRDFTYEQYF. This chain uses TRBV2 with TRBJ2-7, with D tentatively TRBD2 (6 bases). The CDR3 spans 14 residues. V was trimmed by 7 bases and J by 2 bases, leaving 15 bases between them. CDR1 SNHLY and CDR2 FYNNEI come from the germline V gene. Full variable domain (rest looked up from reference TRBV2 and TRBJ2-7): EPEVTQTPSHQVTQMGQEVILRCVPISNHLYFYWYRQILGQKVEFLVSFYNNEISEKSEIFDDQFSVERPDGSNFTLKIRSTKLEDSAMYFCASKNRDFTYEQYFGPGTRLTVT.

The rearrangement uses TRBV5-4 and TRBJ2-4; TRBD2 aligns across 11 bases. In germline, CDR1 is SGHNT, CDR2 YYREEE (reference sequence). This CDR3 comprises 16 residues. V lost 2 bases to trimming and J lost 3 bases; unmatched junction nucleotides: 4. The CDR3 nucleotides read TGTGCCAGCAGCTTACTAGCGGGGGACGGCAAAAACATTCAGTACTTC. This gives the protein CASSLLAGDGKNIQYF. Full variable domain (remainder filled in from reference TRBV5-4 and TRBJ2-4): ETGVTQSPTHLIKTRGQQVTLRCSSQSGHNTVSWYQQALGQGPQFIFQYYREEENGRGNFPPRFSGLQFPNYSSELNVNALELDDSALYLCASSLLAGDGKNIQYFGAGTRLSVL.

V gene TRBV28 combines with J gene TRBJ2-1, with TRBD2 identical over 9 bases. The J segment lost 0 bases and the V segment lost 4 bases, leaving 7 bases of the junction unmatched. Germline V gene lookup returns CDR1 MDHEN and CDR2 SYDVKM. The CDR3 loop spans 17 amino acids. The CDR3 bases are TGTGCCAGCAGTTCTTACGGACTAGCGATCTCCTACAATGAGCAGTTCTTC. Protein sequence: CASSSYGLAISYNEQFF.

This chain uses TRBV5-5 with TRBJ2-5; D ambiguous. CDR3 size: 15 residues. The V gene lost 1 base and the J gene lost 5 bases, with 15 bases spanning the gap. Germline CDR1 SGHKS, CDR2 YYEKEE (reference sequence). The CDR3 loop reads CASSLWRPIGETQYF. DNA of the CDR3: TGTGCCAGCAGCTTGTGGAGACCGATTGGCGAGACCCAGTACTTC.

This chain connects TRBV19 to TRBJ2-1; 12 nucleotides match TRBD2. The CDR3 length is 19 residues. Germline V gives CDR1 LNHDA, CDR2 SQIVND (reference sequence). Unmatched junction bases numbered 13, after V lost 3 bases and J lost 4 bases. CDR3 region: CASSMFGLAGYWPYNEQFF. CDR3 nucleotide sequence: TGTGCCAGTAGTATGTTCGGACTAGCGGGATATTGGCCATACAATGAGCAGTTCTTC.

The chain carries TRBV10-3 and TRBJ2-3; D remains unclear. This CDR3 contains 15 residues. Looked up from germline, CDR1 is ENHRY and CDR2 is SYGVKD. The V gene lost 6 bases and the J gene lost 2 bases, with 15 bases spanning the gap. The CDR3, as DNA: TGTGCCATCAGACCCCAAGGTGGGGTCACAGATACGCAGTATTTT. Translation: CAIRPQGGVTDTQYF.

The V gene is TRBV2, the J gene TRBJ2-7, with 11 bases fitting TRBD2. The V gene end was trimmed by 6 bases and the J gene end by 6 bases; junction bases not matched to a gene: 10. This CDR3 comprises 15 residues. CDR1 is SNHLY, CDR2 FYNNEI, per germline. CDR3 bases: TGTGCCAGCAGCTCAACTAGCGGGAGAAACGGCGAGCAGTACTTC. Translating it yields CASSSTSGRNGEQYF.

This chain uses TRBV5-1 with TRBJ2-2, with D perhaps TRBD2 (7 bases). Trimming took 0 bases from V and 6 from J, leaving 9 bases between them. This CDR3 is 14 amino acids long. Germline CDR1 and CDR2: SGHRS and YFSETQ. The DNA for the CDR3 is TGCGCCAGCAGCTTGGAGGGGGGGCCCGGGGAGCTGTTTTTT. Protein sequence: CASSLEGGPGELFF.

V is TRBV23-1 and J is TRBJ1-1, with D unclear. TRBV23-1 is marked as an open reading frame, function uncertain. The CDR3 loop spans 16 amino acids. V lost 6 bases, J lost 1 base, and 18 bases lay in between. In DNA, the CDR3 is TGCGCCAGCAGCCAAGAAGATTTGCCGGGGAACACTGAAGCTTTCTTT. Translating it yields CASSQEDLPGNTEAFF.

In nucleotides, the CDR3 is TGTGCCAGCAGTTACGAGGGGAACACTGAAGCTTTCTTT. Protein sequence: CASSYEGNTEAFF. The V gene is TRBV6-5, the J gene TRBJ1-1, with unresolved D. This CDR3 is 13 amino acids long. CDR1 is MNHEY and CDR2 is SVGAGI in the germline V gene. Trimming left V 2 bases short and J 1 base short, with 5 bases between.